This TCR beta chain stems from a study of early T cells in non-severe SARS-CoV-2 infection (dated by TCRdb to the early 2020s). For the study in its entirety: Bulk RNA from unsorted whole blood was used for TCR sequencing, so alpha and beta chains could not be paired. Results and caveats for the whole study, not just this receptor: Matching against VDJdb was skewed toward anti-spike CD8 responses, likely underestimated virus-specific expansions, and missed private and CD4 specificities.

This was a case-control study nested in a cohort of healthcare workers in London, UK, who had nasopharyngeal swab PCR tests and blood samples taken every week. Between 23 and 31 March 2020, the week of the UK lockdown, healthcare workers were enrolled and then followed up weekly for as long as 16 weeks. Libraries were built with 5' RACE. These reads were obtained on a NextSeq 500. To correct for sequencing error and PCR bias, the TCR library protocol tagged individual cDNA molecules with unique molecular identifiers. Both TCR alpha and beta chains were sequenced, and tight co-correlation was observed between alpha and beta sequence abundances in each sample. Processing in the source paper ran as follows. V gene, J gene and CDR3 annotation of TCR sequences was performed with Decombinator V4. TCRs were defined as expanded if a significant change between any two time points was detected under a Poisson model with p below 0.0001. TCR abundances were normalised to the total number of TCRs sequenced per sample and expressed as counts per million. MAIT TCRs were defined by TRAV1-2 paired with TRAJ12, TRAJ20 or TRAJ33, and iNKT TCRs by TRAV10 paired with TRAJ18. VDJdb, accessed on 1 November 2021, was searched for TCRs annotated for CMV, EBV and SARS-CoV-2, and TCRs annotated for more than one antigen were excluded. TCRdb took the public reads, trimmed them with fastp at Q25, ran MiXCR for clone calling and kept in-frame beta chains. Entries that share a CDR3 protein sequence are merged under the most common genes and DNA. The V and J calls, along with clone size, are taken from TCRdb and not from the paper's own processing. Counted in this sample were approximately 71,000 distinct CDR3 sequences; roughly 12% of them appeared once. Approximately 2.6% of the sample is taken by the ten largest.

Looking up the germline V gene (reference sequence) yields CDR1 DFQATT and CDR2 SNEGSKA. Deletion took 6 bases off V and 9 bases off J, with a span of 24 bases between the germline ends. The CDR3 goes from the cysteine to the phenylalanine over 16 residues. Kept here is only the CDR3 DNA, which spans 48 bases and is read in frame from base 1. Of note for this clonotype: Its specific antigen is unknown. Base quality data are lacking; no much larger clone is found one base away.

This sample comprised whole blood, obtained at baseline. Recombination connected TRBV20-1 to TRBJ1-6; tentative D gene TRBD1, with 5 bases matching. The TCR sequence derives from an adult who was a healthcare worker with PCR-confirmed SARS-CoV-2 infection or an uninfected control (not recorded which). The DNA is as follows: TGCAGTGCCGCCCCGGGGGGGAAGGCCTCTGGTTCACCCCTCCACTTT. Translated, it gives CSAAPGGKASGSPLHF.